Following are 25 T cell receptor beta chains from one sample sequenced in a study of shared clonotypes between healthy human individuals. Assay used: immunoSEQ multiplex PCR; TCRdb lists only in-frame clones, some missing. The top ten clones hold under 15% of a sample with about 510,000 clones, 75% to 80% of them seen once. Sequenced sample: PBMCs. Receptor source: a woman aged 40 to 50 in good health. Some clones in this sample may be carry-over from other donors' samples.

This clone has at least ten counts. This rearrangement joins TRBV19 to TRBJ2-5; no clear D gene. Germline V CDR1 and CDR2: LNHDA, SQIVND (reference sequence). This CDR3 comprises 15 residues. V lost 1 base and J 2 bases, leaving 11 bases between the germline ends. The CDR3 nucleotides read TGTGCCAGTAGTATAGCCTCCCAATCGCAAGAGACCCAGTACTTC. Amino acids: CASSIASQSQETQYF.

The V call is TRBV7-9, the J call TRBJ2-6, with 7 nucleotides matching TRBD1. The CDR3 runs to 17 residues. After removal of 4 bases from V and 4 bases from J, the junction contained 10 bases not matched to a gene. Germline loops: CDR1 SEHNR, CDR2 FQNEAQ (reference sequence). The CDR3 reads CASSYPGGSGGANVLTF. The CDR3 DNA follows: TGTGCCAGCAGCTACCCAGGGGGTAGTGGAGGGGCCAACGTCCTGACTTTC.

The chain joins TRBV6-5 to TRBJ2-7; 10 bases match TRBD1. V gave up 4 bases and J gave up 3 bases; unmatched junction bases: 3. The CDR3 consists of 14 residues. Germline lookup yields CDR1 MNHEY and CDR2 SVGAGI. This CDR3 reads CASSLGQGFYEQYF. The CDR3 nucleotides read TGTGCCAGCAGTTTGGGACAGGGGTTCTACGAGCAGTACTTC.

The rearrangement uses TRBV27 and TRBJ2-1; 8 nucleotides align to TRBD2. Germline assignment: CDR1 MNHEY and CDR2 SMNVEV (reference sequence). The V segment lost 5 bases and the J segment 0 bases; nucleotides outside the gene matches: 6. The CDR3 runs 16 residues. The CDR3 protein is CASSGTRRGSYNEQFF. CDR3 coding DNA: TGTGCCAGCAGTGGGACTAGGCGGGGCTCCTACAATGAGCAGTTCTTC.

V and J are TRBV6-1 and TRBJ1-2, with 11 positions matching TRBD1. Germline V CDR1 and CDR2: MNHNS, SASEGT. Trimming cost V 7 bases and J 6 bases; bases outside gene matches: 10. The CDR3 is 15 residues long. The CDR3: CASKDRGLVRDGYTF. In DNA form, the CDR3 reads TGTGCCAGCAAGGACAGGGGGCTTGTTAGGGATGGCTACACCTTC.

The chain is built from TRBV6-1 and TRBJ2-1, with 9 bases identical to TRBD2. CDR3 size: 14 residues. The J segment lost 4 bases and the V segment lost 8 bases, leaving 6 bases of the junction unmatched. CDR1 and CDR2 (germline): MNHNS, SASEGT. For the CDR3, the DNA is TGTGCCAGCGGGGTGGCGGGAGGGTACAATGAGCAGTTCTTC. Translating it yields CASGVAGGYNEQFF.

The chain combines TRBV11-3 with TRBJ1-1; TRBD1 matches 10 bases. With 2 bases clipped from V and 5 bases from J, the junction kept 8 bases outside the gene matches. The CDR3 is 16 amino acids. Germline CDR1 SGHNT, CDR2 YENEEA. CDR3 protein: CASSLTGTGVRTEAFF. CDR3 coding DNA: TGTGCCAGCAGCTTAACCGGGACAGGGGTCCGGACTGAAGCTTTCTTT.

The rearrangement links TRBV5-4 to TRBJ2-3; D call uncertain. Germline CDR1 is SGHNT and CDR2 is YYREEE (reference sequence). Trimming cost V 5 bases and J 0 bases, with 7 bases left between them. The CDR3 is 13 amino acids. The CDR3 loop is CASRVSSTDTQYF. The DNA for the CDR3 is TGTGCCAGCAGAGTTTCTAGCACAGATACGCAGTATTTT.

The J gene is TRBJ2-5, the V gene TRBV29-1; D is uncertain. V lost 4 bases, J lost 3 bases, and 15 bases lay in between. The CDR3 runs to 14 residues. CDR1 SQVTM and CDR2 ANQGSEA come from the germline V gene. The CDR3 DNA reads as TGCAGCGTTGCATACCCCGCCAGGAAAGAGACCCAGTACTTC. Translated: CSVAYPARKETQYF. Full variable domain (missing parts from reference TRBV29-1 and TRBJ2-5): SAVISQKPSRDICQRGTSLTIQCQVDSQVTMMFWYRQQPGQSLTLIATANQGSEATYESGFVIDKFPISRPNLTFSTLTVSNMSPEDSSIYLCSVAYPARKETQYFGPGTRLLVL.

This clone came up a few times. The chain joins TRBV19 to TRBJ2-1, with 11 bases that match TRBD2. The CDR3 length is 13 residues. J was trimmed by 3 bases and V by 9 bases; bases with no gene match: 1. Germline V CDR1 and CDR2: LNHDA, SQIVND (reference sequence). The CDR3 nucleotides read TGTGCCAGCGGGACTAGCGGCTACAATGAGCAGTTCTTC. Its translation: CASGTSGYNEQFF. Variable domain in full (rest from reference TRBV19 and TRBJ2-1): DGGITQSPKYLFRKEGQNVTLSCEQNLNHDAMYWYRQDPGQGLRLIYYSQIVNDFQKGDIAEGYSVSREKKESFPLTVTSAQKNPTAFYLCASGTSGYNEQFFGPGTRLTVL.

The chain has TRBV25-1 and TRBJ1-1; D gene unclear. The CDR3 consists of 13 residues. The ends were cut back, 7 bases at V and 3 bases at J, with 12 bases in the middle. Per germline, CDR1 MGHDK and CDR2 SYGVNS. The CDR3 sequence: CASTLRSDTEAFF. Here the CDR3 DNA reads TGTGCCAGCACATTACGTAGCGACACTGAAGCTTTCTTT.

The rearrangement links TRBV27 to TRBJ2-4; 14 bases line up with TRBD2. In germline, CDR1 is MNHEY, CDR2 SMNVEV (reference sequence). There are 21 residues in the CDR3. Unmatched junction bases numbered 14, after V lost 2 bases and J lost 2 bases. This CDR3 is CASSLRLAGGPNLDSKNIQYF. CDR3 DNA: TGTGCCAGCAGTTTAAGACTAGCGGGAGGGCCAAACCTAGATTCCAAAAACATTCAGTACTTC.

The V and J genes are TRBV5-1 and TRBJ1-1, with 9 bases lining up with TRBD1. Germline V gives CDR1 SGHRS, CDR2 YFSETQ. Trimming took 4 bases from V and 6 from J; bases not matched to a gene: 7. The CDR3 consists of 14 residues. CDR3 coding DNA: TGCGCCAGCAGCATAATACAGGGGGCTGCTGAAGCTTTCTTT. Protein product: CASSIIQGAAEAFF.

The V gene is TRBV4-1, the J gene TRBJ1-1; D not certain. Germline V gene lookup returns CDR1 MGHRA and CDR2 YSYEKL. This CDR3 has 15 residues. V dropped 1 base and J dropped 8 bases, with 17 bases sitting between them. CDR3 DNA: TGCGCCAGCAGCCAAGGGCCCGGGAGGGCCAGAGAAGCTTTCTTT. It encodes CASSQGPGRAREAFF.

The genes are TRBV28 and TRBJ2-7, with 8 bases that match TRBD2. Per the germline V gene, CDR1 is MDHEN and CDR2 is SYDVKM. This CDR3 spans 16 amino acids. V shed 3 bases, J shed 11 bases, and the junction held 18 bases outside the gene matches. This chain's CDR3 is CASSFDASGPRGVKYF. Here the CDR3 DNA reads TGTGCCAGCAGTTTTGATGCTAGCGGGCCCCGGGGAGTTAAGTACTTC.

The chain carries TRBV18 and TRBJ2-2; 10 nucleotides match TRBD2. The CDR3 totals 17 residues. Per the germline V gene, CDR1 is KGHSH and CDR2 is LQKENI. Unmatched junction bases numbered 3, after V lost 2 bases and J lost 0 bases. The CDR3 bases are TGTGCCAGCTCACCAACTGGACTAGCGGCGAACACCGGGGAGCTGTTTTTT. Protein: CASSPTGLAANTGELFF. Looking up the rest from reference TRBV18 and TRBJ2-2 gives the full variable domain: NAGVMQNPRHLVRRRGQEARLRCSPMKGHSHVYWYRQLPEEGLKFMVYLQKENIIDESGMPKERFSAEFPKEGPSILRIQQVVRGDSAAYFCASSPTGLAANTGELFFGEGSRLTVL.

The sample holds a few counts of this clone. The chain has TRBV5-1 and TRBJ1-4, with no clear D. The germline CDR1 and CDR2 sequences are SGHRS and YFSETQ. The CDR3 consists of 13 residues. The V end lost 0 bases, the J end lost 8 bases, and 8 bases lay between the germline ends. CDR3 sequence (DNA): TGCGCCAGCAGCTTGGAAGCAACCGAAAAACTGTTTTTT. This codes for CASSLEATEKLFF.

This clone was found a few times. The gene calls are TRBV29-1 and TRBJ2-1; 9 nucleotides match TRBD2. The CDR3 is made up of 18 amino acids. Looked up from germline, CDR1 is SQVTM and CDR2 is ANQGSEA. V gave up 5 bases and J gave up 9 bases; unmatched junction bases: 23. CDR3 coding DNA: TGCAGCGTTCGGGGGCGGCCGGGAGCGGGAGGCCGTCGGGGTGAGCAGTTCTTC. Amino acids: CSVRGRPGAGGRRGEQFF.

A remark on this clone: With a far larger clone one base away, a read error is the likely cause. The J gene is TRBJ1-1, the V gene TRBV29-1; TRBD1 might be the D (6 bases). The V end lost 7 bases, the J end lost 6 bases, and 18 bases lay between the germline ends. Germline lookup yields CDR1 SQVTM and CDR2 ANQGSEA. This CDR3 region has 13 residues. CDR3 loop: CSACRDKDAEAFF. DNA of the CDR3: TGCAGCGCTTGCCGGGACAAGGATGCTGAAGCTTTCTTT.

This clone occurred a few times. The V gene is TRBV29-1, the J gene TRBJ2-7, with a tentative D call TRBD2 (6 bases). V dropped 5 bases and J dropped 0 bases, with 14 bases sitting between them. This CDR3 spans 14 amino acids. Germline V lookup: CDR1 SQVTM, CDR2 ANQGSEA. The CDR3 region is CSVLPGGISYEQYF. The CDR3 DNA follows: TGCAGCGTTCTTCCCGGCGGGATCTCCTACGAGCAGTACTTC.

The chain has TRBV25-1 and TRBJ2-5; the D gene is possibly TRBD2 (5 bases). Germline V gives CDR1 MGHDK, CDR2 SYGVNS. Trimming took off 6 bases at V and 5 bases at J, with 25 bases between the two ends. The CDR3 is made up of 17 amino acids. The CDR3, as DNA: TGTGCCAGCAGGACCCCGTTCCGGGAAGGGCCTCTCGAGACCCAGTACTTC. Residues: CASRTPFREGPLETQYF.

J is TRBJ2-2 and V is TRBV7-3, with D possibly TRBD1 on 5 matching bases. The CDR3 spans 15 residues. V dropped 5 bases and J dropped 1 base, with 11 bases sitting between them. The V gene's germline CDR1 is SGHTA and CDR2 FQGTGA. The CDR3: CASSPGFGNTGELFF. The CDR3 bases are TGTGCCAGCAGCCCAGGGTTTGGGAACACCGGGGAGCTGTTTTTT.

The CDR3 bases are TGTGCCAGCAGTGATATGGGGAATTCTGGAAACACCATATATTTT. Its protein is CASSDMGNSGNTIYF. The chain employs TRBV2 and TRBJ1-3; unclear D gene. Looked up from germline, CDR1 is SNHLY and CDR2 is FYNNEI. This CDR3 contains 15 residues. The V end was cut by 3 bases, the J end by 1 base, with 10 bases between.

The chain employs TRBV4-1 and TRBJ2-3; D is uncertain. Germline V lookup: CDR1 MGHRA, CDR2 YSYEKL. With 5 bases removed from V and 0 bases from J, the gap between germline ends came to 24 bases. This CDR3 contains 19 residues. The CDR3 loop is CASSYPRSNRVKSTDTQYF. CDR3 in DNA: TGCGCCAGCAGCTACCCCCGAAGCAACCGGGTAAAAAGCACAGATACGCAGTATTTT.

The chain uses TRBV11-2 and TRBJ2-7; D could derive from TRBD1 or TRBD2 (5 bases each). V was pared by 7 bases and J by 0 bases, with 16 bases between. Germline assignment: CDR1 SGHAT and CDR2 FQNNGV. The CDR3 contains 15 residues. CDR3 sequence reads: CASKSWKGSSYEQYF. CDR3 nucleotides: TGTGCCAGCAAATCTTGGAAGGGGAGCTCCTACGAGCAGTACTTC.